The clone carrying this T cell receptor (beta chain) was counted only a few times. What it recognizes is unknown. The whole isolated RNA underwent reverse transcription, so sequencing captured expressed TCRB transcripts. Samples of naive, central memory and regulatory T cells yielded a mean of around 3.5 million reads. Some clones are missing from TCRdb's copy, which holds only in-frame ones; the method was immunoSEQ multiplex PCR. In the table there are about 740,000 clones, 10% to 15% of which are singletons. This specimen belongs to a study of beta chain features in type 1 diabetes. General study results and limits: There was a moderate but significant shortening of TCRB CDR3s in all four CD4+ subsets of Type 1 diabetes patients. Type 1 diabetes patients had fewer VDJ junction insertions and more deletions.

The receptor's source is a man aged 18 to 35 with type 1 diabetes. The sequencing input was naive CD4+ T cells from blood.

The CDR3 is CAWSWYTEAFF. The CDR3, as DNA: TGTGCCTGGAGTTGGTACACTGAAGCTTTCTTT. The rearrangement joins TRBV30 to TRBJ1-1; D is unresolved. V lost 2 bases to trimming and J lost 3 bases, with 4 bases between them. The CDR3 sequence is 11 residues long. The germline gives CDR1 GTSNPN, CDR2 SVGIG (reference sequence).